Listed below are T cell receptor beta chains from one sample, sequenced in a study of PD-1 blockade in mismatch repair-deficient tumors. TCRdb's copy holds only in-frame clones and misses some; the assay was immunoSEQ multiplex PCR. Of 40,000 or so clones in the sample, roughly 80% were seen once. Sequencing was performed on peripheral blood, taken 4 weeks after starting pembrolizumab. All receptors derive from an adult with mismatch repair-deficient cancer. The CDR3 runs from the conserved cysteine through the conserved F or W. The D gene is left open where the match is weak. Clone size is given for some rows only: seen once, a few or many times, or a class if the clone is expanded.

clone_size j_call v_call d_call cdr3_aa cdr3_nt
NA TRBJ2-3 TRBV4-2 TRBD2 CASSQETSGSDTQYF TGTGCCAGCAGCCAAGAGACTAGCGGGAGTGATACGCAGTATTTT
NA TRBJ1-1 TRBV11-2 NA CAIQGLQPTEAFF TGTGCTATACAGGGACTGCAACCCACTGAAGCTTTCTTT
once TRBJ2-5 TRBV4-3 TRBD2 CASSQDGGWTQYF TGCGCCAGCAGCCAAGACGGGGGGTGGACCCAGTACTTC
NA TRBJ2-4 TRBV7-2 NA CASSLGGGDIQYF TGTGCCAGCAGTCTAGGGGGAGGAGACATTCAGTACTTC
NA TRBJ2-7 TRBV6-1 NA CASSEWIFRDTLLGEQYF TGTGCCAGCAGTGAATGGATTTTTAGGGACACCCTCCTTGGTGAGCAGTACTTC
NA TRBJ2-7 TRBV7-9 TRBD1 CASSHRQGGNEQYF TGTGCCAGCAGTCATCGACAGGGGGGTAACGAGCAGTACTTC
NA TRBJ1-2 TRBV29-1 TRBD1 CSVEKGQGAEGYTF TGCAGCGTTGAAAAGGGTCAGGGGGCGGAGGGCTACACCTTC
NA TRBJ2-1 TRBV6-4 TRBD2 CASSDGSGGGNEQFF TGTGCCAGCAGTGACGGGTCCGGGGGAGGGAATGAGCAGTTCTTC
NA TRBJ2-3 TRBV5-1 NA CASSLGSPSTDTQYF TGCGCCAGCAGCTTGGGGTCTCCTAGCACAGATACGCAGTATTTT
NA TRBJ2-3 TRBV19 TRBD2 CASSITLTSGLGTDTQYF TGTGCCAGTAGTATTACGCTGACTAGCGGACTGGGCACAGATACGCAGTATTTT
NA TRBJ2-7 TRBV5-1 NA CASSVRILGVYEQYF TGCGCCAGCAGCGTGAGAATCCTAGGTGTCTACGAGCAGTACTTC
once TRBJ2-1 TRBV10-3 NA CAISEVGGGITGTLYNEQFF TGTGCCATCAGTGAAGTAGGTGGCGGGATTACAGGGACACTGTACAATGAGCAGTTCTTC
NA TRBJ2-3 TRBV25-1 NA CASSPIGTGGTDTQYF TGTGCCAGCAGTCCAATAGGAACGGGGGGCACAGATACGCAGTATTTT
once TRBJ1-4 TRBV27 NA CASSLNRDSEKLFF TGTGCCAGCAGTTTGAACAGGGATAGTGAAAAACTGTTTTTT
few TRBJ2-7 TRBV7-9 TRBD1 CASSFLGDRSFSYEQYF TGTGCCAGCAGCTTCCTCGGGGACAGGTCCTTCTCCTACGAGCAGTACTTC
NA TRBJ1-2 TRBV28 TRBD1 CASSRTGPLHFPNLF TGTGCCAGCAGCCGGACAGGGCCCCTCCACTTTCCCAATCTCTTC
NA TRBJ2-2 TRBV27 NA CASSHQGTGELFF TGTGCCAGCAGTCACCAGGGCACCGGGGAGCTGTTTTTT
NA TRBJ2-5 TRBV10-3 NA CAISEATGTKQETQYF TGTGCCATCAGTGAGGCAACCGGGACAAAACAAGAGACCCAGTACTTC
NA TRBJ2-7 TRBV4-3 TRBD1 CASSRGQGYEQYF TGCGCCAGCAGCCGAGGACAGGGGTACGAGCAGTACTTC
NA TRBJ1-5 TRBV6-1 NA CASSERWATYSNQPQHF TGTGCCAGCAGTGAAAGATGGGCAACCTATAGCAATCAGCCCCAGCATTTT
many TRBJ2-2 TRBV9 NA CASSARGYTGELFF TGTGCCAGCAGCGCCAGGGGCTACACCGGGGAGCTGTTTTTT
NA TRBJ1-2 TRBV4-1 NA CASSRVGGPNYGYTF TGCGCCAGCAGCCGGGTGGGAGGACCTAACTATGGCTACACCTTC
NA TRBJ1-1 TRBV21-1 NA CASSKGRGKVNTEAFF TGTGCCAGCAGCAAAGGCAGGGGAAAAGTTAACACTGAAGCTTTCTTT
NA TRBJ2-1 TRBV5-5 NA CASSLEAASYNEQFF TGTGCCAGCAGCTTAGAAGCGGCGAGCTACAATGAGCAGTTCTTC
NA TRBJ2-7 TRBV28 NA CASSFQDPGSYEQYF TGTGCCAGCAGTTTCCAGGACCCGGGTTCCTACGAGCAGTACTTC
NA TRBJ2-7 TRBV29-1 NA CSVEYQGRREQYF TGCAGCGTTGAGTATCAGGGCAGGAGGGAGCAGTACTTC
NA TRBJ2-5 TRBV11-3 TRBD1 CASSTLRQGSQETQYF TGTGCCAGCAGCACCCTGAGACAGGGGTCCCAAGAGACCCAGTACTTC
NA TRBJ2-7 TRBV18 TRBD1 CASSPRDRAGYEQYF TGTGCCAGCTCACCACGGGACAGGGCTGGCTACGAGCAGTACTTC
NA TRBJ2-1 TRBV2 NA CASREGLYNEQFF TGTGCCAGCAGGGAGGGACTTTACAATGAGCAGTTCTTC
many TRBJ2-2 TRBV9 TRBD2 CASSVGLAHTGELFF TGTGCCAGCAGCGTAGGACTAGCCCACACCGGGGAGCTGTTTTTT
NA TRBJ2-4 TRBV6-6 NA CASSRTLSAKNIQYF TGTGCCAGCAGTCGGACCCTTTCAGCCAAAAACATTCAGTACTTC
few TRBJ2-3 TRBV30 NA CAWSRVTDTQYF TGTGCCTGGAGCAGGGTCACAGATACGCAGTATTTT
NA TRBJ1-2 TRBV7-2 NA CASSPELELGSSYTF TGTGCCAGCAGCCCCGAATTAGAATTAGGGTCAAGCTACACCTTC
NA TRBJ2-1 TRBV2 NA CASSGKGLSYNEQFF TGTGCCAGCAGCGGGAAGGGGCTCTCCTACAATGAGCAGTTCTTC
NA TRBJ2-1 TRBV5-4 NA CASSLGQGRNEQFF TGTGCCAGCAGCTTAGGGCAGGGGCGCAATGAGCAGTTCTTC
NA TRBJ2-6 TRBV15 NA CATSRDVGANVLTF TGTGCCACCAGCAGAGATGTTGGGGCCAACGTCCTGACTTTC
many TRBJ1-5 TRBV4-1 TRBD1 CASRGTGFGQPQHF TGCGCCAGCAGGGGGACAGGGTTTGGTCAGCCCCAGCATTTT
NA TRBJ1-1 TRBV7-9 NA CASSGQQAFF TGTGCCAGCAGCGGACAGCAAGCTTTCTTT
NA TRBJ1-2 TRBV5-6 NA CASSLSDARGYGYTF TGTGCCAGCAGCTTATCAGACGCCAGGGGCTATGGCTACACCTTC
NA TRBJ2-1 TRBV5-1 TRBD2 CASSLELAGVDEQFF TGCGCCAGCAGCTTGGAGCTAGCGGGAGTAGATGAGCAGTTCTTC
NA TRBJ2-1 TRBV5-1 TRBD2 CASTGLGNEQFF TGCGCCAGCACGGGACTAGGCAATGAGCAGTTCTTC
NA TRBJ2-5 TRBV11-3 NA CASSSTPGTQETQYF TGTGCCAGCAGTTCTACTCCAGGGACCCAAGAGACCCAGTACTTC
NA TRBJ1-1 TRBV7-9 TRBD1 CASSARTGNTEAFF TGTGCCAGCAGCGCCCGGACAGGGAACACTGAAGCTTTCTTT
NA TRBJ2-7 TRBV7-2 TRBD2 CASSSGLAAFPYEQYF TGTGCCAGCAGCTCCGGACTAGCGGCTTTCCCCTACGAGCAGTACTTC
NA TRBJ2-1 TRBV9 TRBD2 CASSLSGRASDEQFF TGTGCCAGCAGCCTCAGCGGGAGGGCCTCGGATGAGCAGTTCTTC
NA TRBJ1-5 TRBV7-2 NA CASSSTGLSNQPQHF TGTGCCAGCAGTTCAACGGGACTTAGCAATCAGCCCCAGCATTTT
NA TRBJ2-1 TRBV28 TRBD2 CASSGLADTSYNEQFF TGTGCCAGCAGCGGACTAGCGGACACCTCCTACAATGAGCAGTTCTTC
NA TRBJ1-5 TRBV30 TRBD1 CAWSIGTGDNQPQHF TGTGCCTGGAGCATCGGGACAGGCGACAATCAGCCCCAGCATTTT
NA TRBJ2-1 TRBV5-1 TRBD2 CASSLDKGLAGGSYNEQFF TGCGCCAGCAGCTTGGACAAGGGACTAGCGGGGGGTTCCTACAATGAGCAGTTCTTC
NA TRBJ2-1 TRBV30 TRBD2 CAWNTRLAGYNEQFF TGTGCCTGGAATACTAGGCTAGCGGGTTACAATGAGCAGTTCTTC
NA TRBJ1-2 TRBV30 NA CAWTQGRGGYTF TGTGCCTGGACCCAGGGGCGGGGTGGCTACACCTTC
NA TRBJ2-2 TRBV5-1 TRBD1 CASSLYRGMGAGELFF TGCGCCAGCAGCTTATACAGGGGGATGGGAGCCGGGGAGCTGTTTTTT
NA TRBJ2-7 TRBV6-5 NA CASSSYGSSYEQYF TGTGCCAGCAGTTCGTACGGGTCTTCCTACGAGCAGTACTTC